These 19 T cell receptor beta chains came from one sample sequenced in a study of healthy donors' naive CD4 and CD8 T cells. A linear amplification protocol produced the TCR libraries from around 0.55 ug of total RNA. TCRdb passed the reads through MiXCR, listing each CDR3 protein once. The sample lists about 180,000 distinct CDR3 sequences; about 74% were seen once. The sample taken for sequencing was naive CD4+ and CD8+ T cells sorted from blood, pooled from several donors. The receptors derive from a pool of human donors in good health; the sample pools cells from several healthy donors.

V gene TRBV29-1 combines with J gene TRBJ2-5; D uncertain. This CDR3 has 13 amino acids. Trimming removed 7 bases from V and 3 bases from J, with 15 bases in between. From germline, CDR1 is SQVTM and CDR2 ANQGSEA. The CDR3 loop is CSGLRAQKETQYF. DNA for the CDR3: TGCAGCGGCCTCCGGGCGCAAAAAGAGACCCAGTACTTC.

The rearrangement uses TRBV29-1 and TRBJ2-7, with TRBD2 identical over 11 bases. V was clipped by 4 bases and J by 6 bases; unmatched bases: 14. CDR3 length: 16 amino acids. Germline assignment: CDR1 SQVTM and CDR2 ANQGSEA. The CDR3 DNA follows: TGCAGCGTTGCGGAGGCTAGCGGGAGGCCGCCGCTCGAGCAGTACTTC. Protein sequence: CSVAEASGRPPLEQYF.

The rearrangement links TRBV27 to TRBJ1-1; D might be TRBD1 (6 bases). The CDR3 has 14 residues. Per the germline V gene, CDR1 is MNHEY and CDR2 is SMNVEV (reference sequence). DNA of the CDR3: TGTGCTACCGCGAGGGACAAGGACTACACTGAAGCTTTCTTT. Translating it yields CATARDKDYTEAFF.

The CDR3 sequence: CASSLEEGQGWPQHF. CDR3 nucleotide sequence: TGTGCCAGCAGCTTAGAGGAGGGACAGGGTTGGCCCCAGCATTTT. The chain is built from TRBV7-8 and TRBJ1-5; 9 bases fit TRBD1. The CDR3 has 15 amino acids. Germline V gene lookup returns CDR1 SGHVS and CDR2 FQNEAQ. V lost 1 base to trimming and J lost 9 bases; unmatched junction nucleotides: 7.

CDR3 nucleotide sequence: TGCAGCGTTGCCGGACAGGGACCCTTCAATGAGCAGTTCTTC. This gives the protein CSVAGQGPFNEQFF. The chain employs TRBV29-1 and TRBJ2-1; 8 nucleotides line up with TRBD1. Germline loops: CDR1 SQVTM, CDR2 ANQGSEA. CDR3 length: 14 residues. V lost 4 bases, J lost 6 bases, and 8 bases stayed unmatched.

In this sample, this clonotype turned up a few times. The J gene is TRBJ2-1, the V gene TRBV5-6; D not certain. CDR3 length: 15 residues. CDR1 SGHDT and CDR2 YYEEEE come from the germline V gene. Deletions cut 1 base from V and 8 bases from J, with 16 bases between. The CDR3 DNA follows: TGTGCCAGCAGCTTGATCTTTTTGGGAAGGGATGAGCAGTTCTTC. It translates to CASSLIFLGRDEQFF.

V is TRBV10-3 and J is TRBJ2-7; TRBD1 aligns across 7 bases. CDR1 and CDR2 (germline): ENHRY, SYGVKD. J lost 3 bases, V lost 6 bases, and 8 bases had no gene match. CDR3 length: 14 amino acids. The CDR3 DNA follows: TGTGCCATCAGAGATCCGACAGGGAGCTACGAGCAGTACTTC. Amino acids: CAIRDPTGSYEQYF.

The chain couples TRBV29-1 to TRBJ2-1, with unresolved D. CDR1 and CDR2 (germline): SQVTM, ANQGSEA. This CDR3 is built from 13 residues. Trimming removed 5 bases from V and 0 bases from J, with 8 bases in between. The CDR3 protein is CSVRPSSYNEQFF. CDR3 bases: TGCAGCGTTCGGCCGAGCTCCTACAATGAGCAGTTCTTC.

The J gene is TRBJ2-3, the V gene TRBV29-1; D gene ambiguous. The CDR3 sequence is 11 residues long. Deletions cut 5 bases from V and 4 bases from J, with 7 bases between. Germline CDR1 and CDR2: SQVTM and ANQGSEA. The chain's CDR3 is CSVRMPDTQYF. DNA of the CDR3: TGCAGCGTTCGGATGCCAGATACGCAGTATTTT.

This clonotype was seen more than once but under ten times. The rearrangement uses TRBV29-1 and TRBJ2-5; 7 positions agree with TRBD1. The V gene end was trimmed by 3 bases and the J gene end by 4 bases; junction bases not matched to a gene: 8. Germline CDR1 and CDR2: SQVTM and ANQGSEA. This CDR3 contains 14 residues. The CDR3: CSVDGRGLRETQYF. The CDR3 nucleotides read TGCAGCGTTGACGGAAGGGGGCTTAGAGAGACCCAGTACTTC.

This clonotype was counted once. V gene TRBV19 combines with J gene TRBJ2-1; D is possibly TRBD2 (6 bases). Germline V CDR1 and CDR2: LNHDA, SQIVND (reference sequence). Trimming removed 7 bases from V and 8 bases from J, with 15 bases in between. The CDR3 contains 13 residues. The CDR3 region is CASTPLTGDEQFF. CDR3 sequence (DNA): TGTGCCAGTACCCCACTCACGGGAGATGAGCAGTTCTTC.

This clonotype was seen at least ten times. The chain joins TRBV19 to TRBJ2-1; D unclear. The CDR3 is made up of 15 amino acids. CDR1 is LNHDA and CDR2 is SQIVND in the germline V gene (reference sequence). Trimming removed 3 bases at V and 0 bases at J, with 9 bases between. The CDR3 coding sequence is TGTGCCAGTAGTATTGACTTAAGCTCCTACAATGAGCAGTTCTTC. It specifies CASSIDLSSYNEQFF. The full variable domain, completed using reference TRBV19 and TRBJ2-1, is DGGITQSPKYLFRKEGQNVTLSCEQNLNHDAMYWYRQDPGQGLRLIYYSQIVNDFQKGDIAEGYSVSREKKESFPLTVTSAQKNPTAFYLCASSIDLSSYNEQFFGPGTRLTVL.

The rearrangement joins TRBV20-1 to TRBJ2-3; D gene uncertain. The CDR3 has 10 residues. V gave up 7 bases and J gave up 6 bases, with 8 bases separating them. Germline CDR1 and CDR2: DFQATT and SNEGSKA (reference sequence). The CDR3 protein is CSGHEDTQYF. The CDR3 DNA reads as TGCAGTGGCCATGAGGATACGCAGTATTTT.

The chain has TRBV29-1 and TRBJ2-7; perhaps TRBD1 as D (5 bases). The CDR3 has 13 amino acids. V shed 7 bases and J shed 0 bases, with 13 bases lying between them. Germline V CDR1 and CDR2: SQVTM, ANQGSEA. CDR3 sequence: CSACQGLSYEQYF. CDR3 in DNA: TGCAGCGCCTGTCAGGGTCTCTCCTACGAGCAGTACTTC.

The V and J genes are TRBV6-6 and TRBJ2-7, with 10 bases fitting TRBD2. Germline CDR1 and CDR2: MNHNY and SVGAGI (reference sequence). There are 13 residues in the CDR3. The ends lost 10 bases at V and 3 bases at J; junction bases unmatched: 6. CDR3 bases: TGTGCCATTCAGCGGGAGGGCCTCTACGAGCAGTACTTC. Translation gives CAIQREGLYEQYF.

This chain connects TRBV5-4 to TRBJ2-1; TRBD2 aligns across 8 bases. The length of the CDR3 is 15 residues. The V segment lost 4 bases and the J segment 4 bases; nucleotides outside the gene matches: 7. Germline lookup yields CDR1 SGHNT and CDR2 YYREEE (reference sequence). CDR3 region: CASSESGSSYNEQFF. CDR3 sequence (DNA): TGTGCCAGCAGCGAAAGCGGGAGCAGTTACAATGAGCAGTTCTTC.

The gene calls are TRBV19 and TRBJ1-2, with TRBD1 identical over 8 bases. CDR1 and CDR2 (germline): LNHDA, SQIVND (reference sequence). The CDR3 runs 15 residues. J lost 6 bases, V lost 4 bases, and 10 bases had no gene match. The CDR3 nucleotides are TGTGCCAGTAGTACCAACGGACAGGGAATAGATGGCTACACCTTC. Encoded protein: CASSTNGQGIDGYTF.

The chain joins TRBV15 to TRBJ2-3, with 9 bases fitting TRBD1. The germline CDR1 and CDR2 sequences are LNHNV and YYDKDF (reference sequence). Losses at the gene ends were 3 bases for V and 2 bases for J; bases not matched to a gene: 15. CDR3 length equals 19 residues. The CDR3 spells CATSSKTLGTGTNTDTQYF. CDR3 in DNA: TGTGCCACCAGCAGCAAGACTCTGGGGACAGGGACAAACACAGATACGCAGTATTTT.

The J gene is TRBJ1-6, the V gene TRBV30, with D possibly being TRBD1 (5 bases). V lost 0 bases, J lost 12 bases, and 18 bases lay in between. The CDR3 runs to 15 residues. From germline, CDR1 is GTSNPN and CDR2 SVGIG (reference sequence). DNA of the CDR3: TGTGCCTGGAGTGTACTCGTGGGCAGGGACGTACCCCTCCACTTT. Encoded protein: CAWSVLVGRDVPLHF.